This entry lists 27 T cell receptor beta chains sequenced from one sample in a study of control samples from healthy donors and cancer patients. Sequencing used immunoSEQ multiplex PCR; TCRdb keeps in-frame clones, though not all of them. The data hold about 92,000 clones, with 82% observed a single time. Sequenced material: blood. Receptor source: a woman aged 55-75 years in good health.

This clone was picked up one time. The rearrangement links TRBV2 to TRBJ2-1; D gene unclear. The germline gives CDR1 SNHLY, CDR2 FYNNEI. The length of the CDR3 is 13 residues. V dropped 4 bases and J dropped 5 bases, with 9 bases sitting between them. DNA for the CDR3: TGTGCCAGCAGTGCCTCGCGCAACAATGAGCAGTTCTTC. Amino acids: CASSASRNNEQFF.

This clone was seen only a few times. Other DNA sequences in this sample translate to the same CDR3. The chain has TRBV10-3 and TRBJ2-7; the D is unclear. Germline V CDR1 and CDR2: ENHRY, SYGVKD. Trimming pared 2 bases from V and 2 bases from J, leaving 7 bases between. This CDR3 is 13 amino acids long. This CDR3 reads CAISETGPYEQYF. CDR3 nucleotide sequence: TGTGCCATCAGTGAGACGGGCCCCTACGAGCAGTACTTC.

In this sample, this clone turned up a few times. The sample contains more than one DNA sequence encoding this CDR3. This chain uses TRBV28 with TRBJ1-2, with no clear D. The CDR3 extends over 11 amino acids. Germline-derived CDR1 and CDR2 are MDHEN and SYDVKM. V was pared by 4 bases and J by 3 bases, with 3 bases between. DNA of the CDR3: TGTGCCAGCAGTTCGCACTATGGCTACACCTTC. It specifies CASSSHYGYTF.

The chain employs TRBV7-8 and TRBJ1-3; D gene ambiguous. The V end lost 5 bases, the J end lost 0 bases, and 11 bases lay between the germline ends. Germline CDR1 reads SGHVS; CDR2 reads FQNEAQ. The CDR3 runs to 15 residues. The CDR3 DNA follows: TGTGCCAGCAGCCCCAAAGCGTTCTCTGGAAACACCATATATTTT. Protein product: CASSPKAFSGNTIYF.

The CDR3 DNA is TGTGCCAGCAGCTCCGGGACAGGGGCCAACTATGGCTACACCTTC. This encodes CASSSGTGANYGYTF. The chain combines TRBV5-5 with TRBJ1-2, with 10 bases aligning to TRBD1. The germline V gene encodes CDR1 SGHKS and CDR2 YYEKEE (reference sequence). The CDR3 is made up of 15 amino acids. V gave up 3 bases and J gave up 2 bases; unmatched junction bases: 4.

The J gene is TRBJ1-1, the V gene TRBV27, with D possibly matching TRBD1 (6 bases). The CDR3 sequence is 14 residues long. V dropped 6 bases and J dropped 11 bases, with 22 bases sitting between them. The germline CDR1 and CDR2 sequences are MNHEY and SMNVEV (reference sequence). CDR3 nucleotide sequence: TGTGCCAGCAGGGCTTACGGGACACAAAATCAGGCTTTCTTT. Amino acids: CASRAYGTQNQAFF.

The genes are TRBV28 and TRBJ1-5, with TRBD1 identical over 9 bases. Germline CDR1 and CDR2: MDHEN and SYDVKM. The junction had 11 bases not matched to a gene; V was cut back by 3 bases and J by 5 bases. CDR3 length equals 17 residues. CDR3 nucleotide sequence: TGTGCCAGCAGTTTTATCTGGGGACAGGGAGACGATCAGCCCCAGCATTTT. Protein: CASSFIWGQGDDQPQHF. The variable domain in full, with the rest retrieved from reference TRBV28 and TRBJ1-5, is DVKVTQSSRYLVKRTGEKVFLECVQDMDHENMFWYRQDPGLGLRLIYFSYDVKMKEKGDIPEGYSVSREKKERFSLILESASTNQTSMYLCASSFIWGQGDDQPQHFGDGTRLSIL.

This chain joins TRBV5-1 and TRBJ2-7, with D hard to call. V gave up 1 base and J gave up 2 bases, with 7 bases separating them. Germline-derived CDR1 and CDR2 are SGHRS and YFSETQ. The CDR3 sequence is 13 residues long. CDR3 sequence: CASSLLGPYEQYF. DNA of the CDR3: TGCGCCAGCAGCTTGCTGGGTCCCTACGAGCAGTACTTC.

The rearrangement joins TRBV28 to TRBJ1-1; 12 bases align to TRBD1. The CDR3 runs to 17 residues. V lost 6 bases, J lost 1 base, and 9 bases stayed unmatched. The germline V gene has CDR1 MDHEN and CDR2 SYDVKM. CDR3 nucleotides: TGTGCCAGCAGCTCCTCGGGACAGGGGGCGGCGAACACTGAAGCTTTCTTT. This sequence encodes CASSSSGQGAANTEAFF.

This sequence joins TRBV29-1 and TRBJ1-1; no definite D call. CDR3 length: 11 residues. Germline assignment: CDR1 SQVTM and CDR2 ANQGSEA. V dropped 7 bases and J dropped 3 bases, with 9 bases sitting between them. The CDR3 here is CSGWEDTEAFF. The CDR3 bases are TGCAGCGGGTGGGAGGACACTGAAGCTTTCTTT. The variable domain in full, completed from reference TRBV29-1 and TRBJ1-1, reads SAVISQKPSRDICQRGTSLTIQCQVDSQVTMMFWYRQQPGQSLTLIATANQGSEATYESGFVIDKFPISRPNLTFSTLTVSNMSPEDSSIYLCSGWEDTEAFFGQGTRLTVV.

This rearrangement joins TRBV19 to TRBJ1-6, with D possibly matching TRBD1 (6 bases). The V and J ends lost 8 bases and 7 bases respectively, with 12 bases between them. Germline-derived CDR1 and CDR2 are LNHDA and SQIVND (reference sequence). The length of the CDR3 is 13 residues. CDR3 sequence: CASSGVRNSPLHF. The CDR3 DNA sequence: TGTGCCAGTTCAGGGGTTCGGAATTCACCCCTCCACTTT.

There are a few counts of this clone. The rearrangement uses TRBV28 and TRBJ1-4, with D perhaps matching TRBD1 (5 bases). This CDR3 spans 11 amino acids. CDR1 is MDHEN and CDR2 is SYDVKM in the germline V gene. V dropped 8 bases and J dropped 8 bases, with 9 bases sitting between them. The CDR3: CASQGREKLFF. The CDR3 DNA follows: TGTGCCAGCCAGGGTCGGGAAAAACTGTTTTTT.

V is TRBV6-8 and J is TRBJ1-4; 9 bases match TRBD1. J gave up 8 bases and V 5 bases, and 15 bases lay outside the gene matches. The CDR3 sequence is 17 residues long. Per the germline V gene, CDR1 is MNHGY and CDR2 is SAAAGT. Written as DNA, the CDR3 is TGTGCCAGCAGTCATCCCCCCGGGACAGGGAATTTGGAAAAACTGTTTTTT. This encodes CASSHPPGTGNLEKLFF.

This chain joins TRBV1 and TRBJ2-5. TRBV1 is termed a pseudogene. There are 14 residues in the CDR3. CDR3: CTSKGGLYQETQYF. In DNA form, the CDR3 reads TGCACCAGCAAAGGGGGACTCTACCAAGAGACCCAGTACTTC.

The rearrangement links TRBV3-1 (or the pseudogene TRBV3-2) to TRBJ1-6, with D possibly TRBD1 on 6 matching bases. This CDR3 is 13 amino acids long. Trimming shortened V by 4 bases and J by 9 bases, and 10 bases separated the two germline ends. The V gene's germline CDR1 is LGHDT and CDR2 YNNKEL (reference sequence). CDR3 loop: CASSPGVRSPLHF. CDR3 nucleotide sequence: TGTGCCAGCAGCCCAGGGGTACGTTCACCCCTCCACTTT.

The chain recombines TRBV21-1 with TRBJ2-2; TRBD2 is the table's D call and was not checked against the DNA. TRBV21-1 has pseudogene status. The CDR3 is 22 amino acids. CDR3 sequence: CASSTPRLAAAGTPLNTGELFF. CDR3 DNA sequence: TGTGCCAGCAGCACCCCAAGACTAGCGGCTGCGGGCACCCCGCTGAACACCGGGGAGCTGTTTTTT.

The V call is TRBV15, the J call TRBJ1-2; D unclear. Germline V gene lookup returns CDR1 LNHNV and CDR2 YYDKDF (reference sequence). The CDR3 is made up of 15 amino acids. V dropped 0 bases and J dropped 1 base, with 9 bases sitting between them. CDR3 region: CATSRDTGVNYGYTF. The DNA of the CDR3 is TGTGCCACCAGCAGAGATACTGGAGTTAACTATGGCTACACCTTC.

This chain connects TRBV6-6 to TRBJ1-1, with TRBD1 identical over 7 bases. The length of the CDR3 is 13 residues. The J segment lost 4 bases and the V segment lost 8 bases, leaving 7 bases of the junction unmatched. Per the germline V gene, CDR1 is MNHNY and CDR2 is SVGAGI (reference sequence). CDR3 bases: TGTGCCAGCGGTAGACAGGGACCCACTGAAGCTTTCTTT. Translating gives CASGRQGPTEAFF.

CDR3 protein: CAIRSEEGRGNQPQHF. Written as DNA, the CDR3 is TGTGCCATCAGGTCGGAGGAAGGGAGGGGCAATCAGCCCCAGCATTTT. V and J are TRBV10-3 and TRBJ1-5; no definite D call. V gave up 6 bases and J gave up 2 bases, with 17 bases separating them. The V gene's germline CDR1 is ENHRY and CDR2 SYGVKD. The CDR3 has 16 amino acids.

The chain carries TRBV5-1 and TRBJ2-3; D is unclear. From germline, CDR1 is SGHRS and CDR2 YFSETQ. The CDR3 extends over 15 amino acids. V was clipped by 5 bases and J by 0 bases, with 13 bases between them. The CDR3 loop reads CASREGGASTDTQYF. For the CDR3, the DNA is TGCGCCAGCAGAGAAGGCGGAGCTAGCACAGATACGCAGTATTTT.

V and J are TRBV6-4 and TRBJ1-1; 8 bases map to TRBD1. There are 15 residues in the CDR3. CDR1 MRHNA and CDR2 SNTAGT come from the germline V gene. Losses at the gene ends were 6 bases for V and 2 bases for J; bases not matched to a gene: 8. In DNA, the CDR3 is TGTGCCAGCAGAAAACAGGGGGATGTAAACACTGAAGCTTTCTTT. It specifies CASRKQGDVNTEAFF.

The chain has TRBV19 and TRBJ1-5; D uncertain. Germline assignment: CDR1 LNHDA and CDR2 SQIVND (reference sequence). The CDR3 is made up of 15 amino acids. V gave up 6 bases and J gave up 0 bases, with 12 bases separating them. CDR3 sequence reads: CASSPEGHSNQPQHF. DNA for the CDR3: TGTGCCAGTAGCCCGGAGGGTCATAGCAATCAGCCCCAGCATTTT.

The chain uses TRBV6-1 and TRBJ2-7; 7 bases agree with TRBD2. The CDR3 is made up of 15 amino acids. V gave up 2 bases and J gave up 2 bases; unmatched junction bases: 6. Germline CDR1 and CDR2: MNHNS and SASEGT. The CDR3 loop is CASSERSGKTYEQYF. In DNA, the CDR3 is TGTGCCAGCAGTGAAAGGAGCGGGAAAACCTACGAGCAGTACTTC.

This chain joins TRBV5-4 and TRBJ1-6; D uncertain. Germline V gives CDR1 SGHNT, CDR2 YYREEE (reference sequence). With 4 bases removed from V and 8 bases from J, the gap between germline ends came to 13 bases. The CDR3 has 14 amino acids. The CDR3, as DNA: TGTGCCAGCAGCCCGACTCGGAACGATTCACCCCTCCACTTT. This codes for CASSPTRNDSPLHF.

This rearrangement joins TRBV18 to TRBJ2-2, with D unclear. CDR1 is KGHSH and CDR2 is LQKENI in the germline V gene. The CDR3 has 16 residues. V lost 1 base, J lost 0 bases, and 9 bases lay in between. This chain's CDR3 is CASSPLTLSNTGELFF. CDR3 bases: TGTGCCAGCTCACCACTAACACTTTCGAACACCGGGGAGCTGTTTTTT.

The chain recombines TRBV18 with TRBJ1-1; D is undetermined. The CDR3 has 12 residues. Germline CDR1 and CDR2: KGHSH and LQKENI. The V gene lost 3 bases and the J gene lost 8 bases, with 10 bases spanning the gap. The CDR3 nucleotides are TGTGCCAGCTCACCGAACCTCGAGGAAGCTTTCTTT. Translating gives CASSPNLEEAFF. The full variable domain, in which reference TRBV18 and TRBJ1-1 provide the parts outside the CDR3, is NAGVMQNPRHLVRRRGQEARLRCSPMKGHSHVYWYRQLPEEGLKFMVYLQKENIIDESGMPKERFSAEFPKEGPSILRIQQVVRGDSAAYFCASSPNLEEAFFGQGTRLTVV.

The chain couples TRBV5-4 to TRBJ1-1, with D maybe TRBD1 (5 bases). The V end lost 3 bases, the J end lost 0 bases, and 12 bases lay between the germline ends. Germline CDR1 SGHNT, CDR2 YYREEE (reference sequence). The CDR3 runs 15 residues. CDR3 sequence reads: CASSSLRGMNTEAFF. CDR3 nucleotides: TGTGCCAGCAGCTCCCTCCGGGGGATGAACACTGAAGCTTTCTTT.